These 17 T cell receptor beta chains originate from one sample sequenced in a study of T cells in Graves' hyperthyroidism and ophthalmopathy (dated by TCRdb to between 2018 and 2020). The library was prepared using multiplex PCR. Sequencing relied on an Illumina HiSeq 2000. The TCR beta CDR3 regions were amplified from the RNA transcripts. For the first round of RT-PCR on the TCR CDR3, the HTBI primer set was used together with the Qiagen OneStep RT-PCR kit. The public reads were reprocessed in TCRdb via fastp at Q25 and MiXCR, keeping in-frame beta chains. Under each unique CDR3 protein, matching rows form one entry showing the most common genes and DNA. This sample holds about 640,000 distinct CDR3 sequences; less than 25% were observed only once. The ten largest clones capture 30% to 40% of the sample. The specimen sequenced was blood. The receptors shown here come from a man aged 25-45 years with Graves' ophthalmopathy.

This clonotype was observed a handful of times. V gene TRBV11-2 combines with J gene TRBJ2-7; D remains unclear. CDR1 is SGHAT, CDR2 FQNNGV, per germline. This CDR3 region has 13 residues. With 6 bases removed from V and 3 bases from J, the gap between germline ends came to 12 bases. Here the CDR3 DNA reads TGTGCCAGCAGGCGCAATACATACTACGAGCAGTACTTC. Protein sequence: CASRRNTYYEQYF.

This chain links TRBV6-2 or TRBV6-3 with TRBJ2-4, with no clear D. V lost 2 bases, J lost 0 bases, and 11 bases lay in between. CDR1 MNHEY and CDR2 SVGEGT come from the germline V gene. This CDR3 contains 16 residues. The CDR3 sequence: CASSYNLNLAKNIQYF. The CDR3 DNA sequence: TGTGCCAGCAGTTACAACCTTAATCTAGCCAAAAACATTCAGTACTTC.

V gene TRBV12-3 or TRBV12-4 combines with J gene TRBJ2-3; 7 bases agree with TRBD2. The CDR3 spans 16 residues. The V gene end was trimmed by 6 bases and the J gene end by 2 bases; junction bases not matched to a gene: 11. The CDR3: CASSSGLGGPTDTQYF. The CDR3 DNA is TGTGCCAGCAGCTCAGGACTAGGAGGTCCCACAGATACGCAGTATTTT.

This clonotype was observed at least ten times. The gene calls are TRBV18 and TRBJ1-1; TRBD1 agrees at 7 bases. V shed 4 bases and J 1 base; nucleotides not matched to a gene: 3. There are 14 residues in the CDR3. Germline V gene sequence: CDR1 KGHSH, CDR2 LQKENI. The CDR3 here is CASSRKGANTEAFF. The CDR3 coding sequence is TGTGCCAGCTCACGAAAGGGGGCGAACACTGAAGCTTTCTTT. The full variable domain, with the rest looked up from reference TRBV18 and TRBJ1-1, is NAGVMQNPRHLVRRRGQEARLRCSPMKGHSHVYWYRQLPEEGLKFMVYLQKENIIDESGMPKERFSAEFPKEGPSILRIQQVVRGDSAAYFCASSRKGANTEAFFGQGTRLTVV.

This clonotype has more than one count but fewer than ten. The V call is TRBV2, the J call TRBJ1-4; D is uncertain. V lost 1 base and J 6 bases, leaving 9 bases between the germline ends. Germline V CDR1 and CDR2: SNHLY, FYNNEI. This CDR3 spans 14 amino acids. The CDR3 region has the DNA TGTGCCAGCAGTGAAGGCAGCGTACATGAAAAACTGTTTTTT. It translates to CASSEGSVHEKLFF. The variable domain in full, completed from reference TRBV2 and TRBJ1-4, reads EPEVTQTPSHQVTQMGQEVILRCVPISNHLYFYWYRQILGQKVEFLVSFYNNEISEKSEIFDDQFSVERPDGSNFTLKIRSTKLEDSAMYFCASSEGSVHEKLFFGSGTQLSVL.

The chain has TRBV5-1 and TRBJ1-3, with no clear D. Trimming removed 8 bases at V and 7 bases at J, with 10 bases between. The germline V gene encodes CDR1 SGHRS and CDR2 YFSETQ. This CDR3 is built from 11 residues. The CDR3 region has the DNA TGCGCCAGTAACGACGGCAACACCATATATTTT. It is translated as CASNDGNTIYF.

This clonotype appeared many times. V gene TRBV2 combines with J gene TRBJ2-1; a weak D match, TRBD2 (7 bases). The CDR3 is 16 amino acids. The V end was cut by 5 bases, the J end by 6 bases, with 20 bases between. The V gene's germline CDR1 is SNHLY and CDR2 FYNNEI. The CDR3 loop reads CASSQRDKVGGNEQFF. In nucleotides, the CDR3 is TGTGCCAGCAGTCAGCGGGACAAGGTCGGGGGCAATGAGCAGTTCTTC.

In its sample, this clonotype was seen many times. The V and J genes are TRBV12-3 or TRBV12-4 and TRBJ1-4; the match to TRBD1 covers 7 bases. Unmatched junction bases numbered 5, after V lost 5 bases and J lost 5 bases. CDR3 length: 14 amino acids. The DNA for the CDR3 is TGTGCCAGCAGTCCCCCGGACAGGAATGAAAAACTGTTTTTT. Encoded protein: CASSPPDRNEKLFF.

There are a few counts of this clonotype. The chain joins TRBV30 to TRBJ1-6; no reliable D call. The V gene lost 4 bases and the J gene lost 9 bases, with 22 bases spanning the gap. Germline-derived CDR1 and CDR2 are GTSNPN and SVGIG (reference sequence). The CDR3 totals 16 residues. CDR3 nucleotides: TGTGCCTGGACCGCGAGGGTTAGGGAGTTTGGTTCACCCCTCCACTTT. Its translation: CAWTARVREFGSPLHF.

The rearrangement links TRBV20-1 to TRBJ2-4; D gene unclear. The length of the CDR3 is 15 residues. Trimming removed 5 bases at V and 0 bases at J, with 14 bases between. Germline V gives CDR1 DFQATT, CDR2 SNEGSKA (reference sequence). The CDR3 reads CSAQTDAVAKNIQYF. The CDR3 coding sequence is TGCAGTGCTCAAACAGACGCCGTAGCCAAAAACATTCAGTACTTC.

The chain has TRBV5-6 and TRBJ1-2, with 10 bases identical to TRBD1. Germline CDR1 reads SGHDT; CDR2 reads YYEEEE. J lost 4 bases, V lost 2 bases, and 8 bases had no gene match. There are 16 residues in the CDR3. CDR3 loop: CASSFRGTGEGYGYTF. The CDR3 region has the DNA TGTGCCAGCAGCTTTCGCGGGACAGGGGAAGGCTATGGCTACACCTTC.

CDR3 region: CASSQGRRTSRSLYNEQFF. The CDR3 bases are TGTGCCAGCAGTCAAGGACGCCGGACTAGCCGCAGCCTATACAATGAGCAGTTCTTC. The V and J genes are TRBV6-2 or TRBV6-3 and TRBJ2-1, with 8 bases aligning to TRBD2. The junction had 19 bases not matched to a gene; V was cut back by 5 bases and J by 4 bases. This CDR3 is built from 19 residues. Germline CDR1 MNHEY, CDR2 SVGEGT.

The chain joins TRBV5-1 to TRBJ1-1; 11 bases match TRBD1. Germline V gene lookup returns CDR1 SGHRS and CDR2 YFSETQ. V was clipped by 7 bases and J by 6 bases; unmatched bases: 11. The CDR3 spans 15 residues. CDR3 bases: TGCGCCAGCGCCCCAGGGGACAGGGGGGTCCCTGAAGCTTTCTTT. This codes for CASAPGDRGVPEAFF.

V is TRBV28 and J is TRBJ2-1, with 8 bases identical to TRBD2. Germline V lookup: CDR1 MDHEN, CDR2 SYDVKM. The length of the CDR3 is 16 residues. V lost 3 bases and J lost 6; bases outside the gene matches: 10. In DNA, the CDR3 is TGTGCCAGCAGTTTTTTTCGGGCTAGCGGGTTCAATGAGCAGTTCTTC. Translating it yields CASSFFRASGFNEQFF.

The genes are TRBV7-6 and TRBJ1-2, with D hard to call. V shed 1 base and J shed 8 bases, with 11 bases lying between them. Germline V lookup: CDR1 SGHVS, CDR2 FNYEAQ. This CDR3 is built from 13 residues. CDR3 region: CASSLDRSDGYTF. CDR3 in DNA: TGTGCCAGCAGCTTAGATCGATCAGACGGCTACACCTTC.

This clonotype has just a few counts. The V call is TRBV18, the J call TRBJ1-4, with a weak D call TRBD1 (5 bases). V dropped 3 bases and J dropped 10 bases, with 15 bases sitting between them. This CDR3 comprises 14 residues. Germline CDR1 KGHSH, CDR2 LQKENI. This CDR3 is CASSPSGRMGKLFF. The CDR3 DNA reads TGTGCCAGCTCACCGTCGGGACGGATGGGAAAACTGTTTTTT.

This sequence joins TRBV2 and TRBJ2-1; 9 nucleotides agree with TRBD2. The trim removed 0 bases at V and 0 bases at J, leaving 12 bases unmatched. The CDR3 spans 20 residues. Germline CDR1 is SNHLY and CDR2 is FYNNEI. For the CDR3, the DNA is TGTGCCAGCAGTGAAGCGCGGTTTGGTAGCGGGAGAAGCTCCTACAATGAGCAGTTCTTC. This translates into CASSEARFGSGRSSYNEQFF.